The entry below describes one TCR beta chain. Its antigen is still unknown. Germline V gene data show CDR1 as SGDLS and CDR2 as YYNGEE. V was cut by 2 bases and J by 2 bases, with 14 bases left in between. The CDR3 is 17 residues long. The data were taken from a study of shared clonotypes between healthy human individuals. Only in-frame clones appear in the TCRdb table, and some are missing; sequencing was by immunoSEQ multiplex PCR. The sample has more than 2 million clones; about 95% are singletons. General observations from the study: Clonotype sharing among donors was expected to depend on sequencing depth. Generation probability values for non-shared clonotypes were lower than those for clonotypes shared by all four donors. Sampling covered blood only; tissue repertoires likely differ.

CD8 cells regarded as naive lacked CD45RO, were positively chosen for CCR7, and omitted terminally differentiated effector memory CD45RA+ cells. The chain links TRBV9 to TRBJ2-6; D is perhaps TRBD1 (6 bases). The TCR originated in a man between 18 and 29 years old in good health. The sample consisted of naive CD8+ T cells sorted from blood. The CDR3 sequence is CASSVNYRDAGANVLTF. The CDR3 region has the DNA TGTGCCAGCAGCGTTAACTACAGGGACGCTGGGGCCAACGTCCTGACTTTC. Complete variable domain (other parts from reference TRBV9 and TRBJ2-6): DSGVTQTPKHLITATGQRVTLRCSPRSGDLSVYWYQQSLDQGLQFLIQYYNGEERAKGNILERFSAQQFPDLHSELNLSSLELGDSALYFCASSVNYRDAGANVLTFGAGSRLTVL.